The TCR beta chain described here comes from a study of molecular identifiers for immune sequencing clone quantification. TCRdb reprocessed the PCR reads with MiXCR, giving one entry per CDR3 protein. The sample holds about 640,000 distinct CDR3 sequences, less than 20% seen once. Study-level points and caveats: Even with about a million naive cells present, spiked Jurkat TCR RNA from one cell was reportedly detectable.

A word on this clonotype: What it recognizes is unknown.

Preparation of naive CD8 libraries involved about 17,000 to 1,100,000 sorted cells and 10%, 30% or 50% RNA. A CD8+CD4-CCR7+CD45RA+ phenotype served as the sorting definition for naive CD8 T cells. What was sequenced was naive CD8+ T cells from blood, with Jurkat cell RNA spiked in. Subset defined: FACS-sorted CD8+CD4-CCR7+CD45RA+ naive T cells. The sequence was collected from a human donor in good health. Some libraries in this study had Jurkat cell RNA spiked in.

The CDR3 protein is CASSVPSGTYNEQFF. Here the CDR3 DNA reads TGTGCCAGCAGCGTTCCTAGCGGGACCTACAATGAGCAGTTCTTC. The J gene is TRBJ2-1, the V gene TRBV9, with 9 bases aligning to TRBD2. The junction had 2 bases not matched to a gene; V was cut back by 2 bases and J by 2 bases. The V gene's germline CDR1 is SGDLS and CDR2 YYNGEE. The CDR3 runs to 15 residues.